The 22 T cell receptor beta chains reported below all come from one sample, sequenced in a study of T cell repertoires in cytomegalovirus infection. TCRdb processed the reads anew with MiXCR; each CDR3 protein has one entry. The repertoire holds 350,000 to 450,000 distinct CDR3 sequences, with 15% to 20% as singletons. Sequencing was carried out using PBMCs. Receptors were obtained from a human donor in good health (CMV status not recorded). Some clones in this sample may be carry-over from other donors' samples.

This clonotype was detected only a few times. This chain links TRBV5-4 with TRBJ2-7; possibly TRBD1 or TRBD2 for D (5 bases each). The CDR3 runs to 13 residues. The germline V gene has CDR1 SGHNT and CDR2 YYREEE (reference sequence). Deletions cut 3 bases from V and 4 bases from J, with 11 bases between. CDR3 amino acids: CASSSGRRYEQYF. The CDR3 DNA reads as TGTGCCAGCAGCTCGGGACGGAGATACGAGCAGTACTTC.

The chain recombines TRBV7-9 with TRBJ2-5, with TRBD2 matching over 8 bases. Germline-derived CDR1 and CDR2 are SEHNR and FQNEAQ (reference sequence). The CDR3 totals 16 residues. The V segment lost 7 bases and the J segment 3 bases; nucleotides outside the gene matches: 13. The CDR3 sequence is CASIPAGALLEETQYF. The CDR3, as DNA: TGTGCCAGCATCCCAGCGGGAGCATTGCTAGAAGAGACCCAGTACTTC.

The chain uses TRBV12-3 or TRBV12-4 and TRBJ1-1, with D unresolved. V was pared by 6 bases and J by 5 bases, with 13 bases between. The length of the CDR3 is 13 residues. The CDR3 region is CASRLGLRTEAFF. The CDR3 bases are TGTGCCAGCAGGCTTGGGTTGAGGACTGAAGCTTTCTTT.

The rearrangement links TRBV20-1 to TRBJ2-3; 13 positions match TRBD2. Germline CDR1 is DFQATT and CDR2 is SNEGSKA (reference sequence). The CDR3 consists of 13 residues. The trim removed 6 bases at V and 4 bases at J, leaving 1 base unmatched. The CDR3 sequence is CSAGLAGADTQYF. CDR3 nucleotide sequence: TGCAGTGCCGGACTAGCGGGAGCAGATACGCAGTATTTT.

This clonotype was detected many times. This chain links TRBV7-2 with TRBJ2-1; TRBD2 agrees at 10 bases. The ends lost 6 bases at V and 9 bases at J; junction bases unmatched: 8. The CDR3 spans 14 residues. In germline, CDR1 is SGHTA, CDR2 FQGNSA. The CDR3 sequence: CASSKSSGRPEQFF. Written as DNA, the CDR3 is TGTGCCAGCAGTAAAAGTAGCGGGAGGCCTGAGCAGTTCTTC.

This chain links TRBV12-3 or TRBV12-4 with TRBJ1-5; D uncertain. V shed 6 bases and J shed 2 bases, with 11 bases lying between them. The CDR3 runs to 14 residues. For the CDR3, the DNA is TGTGCCAGCAGCCTTCGGGCAGGCAATCAGCCCCAGCATTTT. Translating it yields CASSLRAGNQPQHF.

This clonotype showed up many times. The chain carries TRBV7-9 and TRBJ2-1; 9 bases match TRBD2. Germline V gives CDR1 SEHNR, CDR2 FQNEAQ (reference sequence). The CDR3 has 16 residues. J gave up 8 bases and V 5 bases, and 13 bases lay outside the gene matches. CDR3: CASSALAGRDWDEQFF. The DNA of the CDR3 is TGTGCCAGCAGCGCCCTAGCGGGACGGGATTGGGATGAGCAGTTCTTC. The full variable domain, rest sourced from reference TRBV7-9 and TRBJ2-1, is DTGVSQNPRHKITKRGQNVTFRCDPISEHNRLYWYRQTLGQGPEFLTYFQNEAQLEKSRLLSDRFSAERPKGSFSTLEIQRTEQGDSAMYLCASSALAGRDWDEQFFGPGTRLTVL.

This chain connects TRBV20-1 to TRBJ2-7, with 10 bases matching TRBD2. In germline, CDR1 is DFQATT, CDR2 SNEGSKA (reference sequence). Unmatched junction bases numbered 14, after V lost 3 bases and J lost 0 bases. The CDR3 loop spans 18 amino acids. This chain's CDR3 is CSASPPLAGAISSYEQYF. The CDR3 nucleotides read TGCAGTGCTAGTCCCCCCCTAGCGGGGGCCATCAGCTCCTACGAGCAGTACTTC.

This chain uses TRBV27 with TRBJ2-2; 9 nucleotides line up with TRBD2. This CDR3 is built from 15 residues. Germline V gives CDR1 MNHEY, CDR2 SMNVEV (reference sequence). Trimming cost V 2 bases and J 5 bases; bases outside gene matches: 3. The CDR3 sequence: CASSLLAGGTGELFF. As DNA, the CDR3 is TGTGCCAGCAGTTTACTGGCGGGAGGGACCGGGGAGCTGTTTTTT.

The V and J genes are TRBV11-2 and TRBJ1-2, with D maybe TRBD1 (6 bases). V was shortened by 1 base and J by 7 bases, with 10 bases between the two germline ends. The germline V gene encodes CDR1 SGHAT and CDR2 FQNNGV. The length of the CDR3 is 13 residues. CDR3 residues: CASSLGQAGGYTF. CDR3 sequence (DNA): TGTGCCAGCAGCTTAGGACAGGCGGGTGGCTACACCTTC.

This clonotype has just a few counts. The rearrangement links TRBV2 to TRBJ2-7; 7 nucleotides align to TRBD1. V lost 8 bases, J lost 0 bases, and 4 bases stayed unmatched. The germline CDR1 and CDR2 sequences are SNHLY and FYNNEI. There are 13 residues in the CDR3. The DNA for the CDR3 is TGTGCCAGCTCAGGGACAGCCTCCTACGAGCAGTACTTC. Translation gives CASSGTASYEQYF.

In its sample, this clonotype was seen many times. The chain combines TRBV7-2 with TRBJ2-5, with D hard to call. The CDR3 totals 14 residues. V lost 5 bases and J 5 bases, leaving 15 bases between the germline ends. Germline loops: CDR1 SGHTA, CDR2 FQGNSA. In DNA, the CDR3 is TGTGCCAGCAGCCCCCGGCCACTGAGGGAGACCCAGTACTTC. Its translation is CASSPRPLRETQYF. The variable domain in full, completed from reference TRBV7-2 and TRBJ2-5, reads GAGVSQSPSNKVTEKGKDVELRCDPISGHTALYWYRQSLGQGLEFLIYFQGNSAPDKSGLPSDRFSAERTGGSVSTLTIQRTQQEDSAVYLCASSPRPLRETQYFGPGTRLLVL.

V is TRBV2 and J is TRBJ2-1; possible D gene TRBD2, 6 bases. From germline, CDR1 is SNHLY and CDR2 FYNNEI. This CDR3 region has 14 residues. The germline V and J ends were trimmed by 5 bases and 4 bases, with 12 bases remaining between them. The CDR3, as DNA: TGTGCCAGCAGTCCGGACGGGACTTACAATGAGCAGTTCTTC. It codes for CASSPDGTYNEQFF.

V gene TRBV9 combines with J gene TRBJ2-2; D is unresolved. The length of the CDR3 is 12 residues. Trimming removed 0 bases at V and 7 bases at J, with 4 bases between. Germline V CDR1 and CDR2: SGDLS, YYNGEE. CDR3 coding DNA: TGTGCCAGCAGCGTAGACCGCGGGGAGCTGTTTTTT. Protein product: CASSVDRGELFF. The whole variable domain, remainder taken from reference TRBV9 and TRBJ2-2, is DSGVTQTPKHLITATGQRVTLRCSPRSGDLSVYWYQQSLDQGLQFLIQYYNGEERAKGNILERFSAQQFPDLHSELNLSSLELGDSALYFCASSVDRGELFFGEGSRLTVL.

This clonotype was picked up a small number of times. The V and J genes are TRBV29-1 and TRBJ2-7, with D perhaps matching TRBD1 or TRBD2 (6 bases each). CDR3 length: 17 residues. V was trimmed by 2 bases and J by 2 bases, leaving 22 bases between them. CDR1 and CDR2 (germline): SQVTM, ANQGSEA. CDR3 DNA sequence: TGCAGCGTTGAAAAGTCCCGGGGGCATCAGTCCGCCTACGAGCAGTACTTC. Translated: CSVEKSRGHQSAYEQYF.

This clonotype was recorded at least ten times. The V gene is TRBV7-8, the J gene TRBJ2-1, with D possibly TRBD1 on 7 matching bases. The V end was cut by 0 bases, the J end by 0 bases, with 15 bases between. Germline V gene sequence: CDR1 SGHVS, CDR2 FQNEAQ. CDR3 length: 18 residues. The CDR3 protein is CASSLAQGGVSSYNEQFF. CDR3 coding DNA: TGTGCCAGCAGCTTAGCGCAGGGGGGAGTCAGCTCCTACAATGAGCAGTTCTTC.

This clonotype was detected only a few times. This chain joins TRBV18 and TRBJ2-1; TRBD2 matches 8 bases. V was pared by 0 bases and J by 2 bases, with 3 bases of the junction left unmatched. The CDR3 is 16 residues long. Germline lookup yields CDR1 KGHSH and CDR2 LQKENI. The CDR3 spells CASSPPVGGAYNEQFF. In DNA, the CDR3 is TGTGCCAGCTCACCACCGGTCGGGGGGGCCTACAATGAGCAGTTCTTC.

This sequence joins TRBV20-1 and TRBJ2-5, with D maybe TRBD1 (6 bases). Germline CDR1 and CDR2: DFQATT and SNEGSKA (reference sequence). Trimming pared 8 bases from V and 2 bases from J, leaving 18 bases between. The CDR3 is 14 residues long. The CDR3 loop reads CSSPLPQGQETQYF. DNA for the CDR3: TGCAGTTCTCCCCTCCCCCAGGGGCAAGAGACCCAGTACTTC.

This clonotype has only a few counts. In nucleotides, the CDR3 is TGCGCCAGCAGCCAATCCCGGGCGGACTCCTACGAGCAGTACTTC. Its translation is CASSQSRADSYEQYF. This chain links TRBV4-3 with TRBJ2-7; D gene unclear. V was shortened by 2 bases and J by 0 bases, with 11 bases between the two germline ends. There are 15 residues in the CDR3. Germline CDR1 LGHNA, CDR2 YSLEER.

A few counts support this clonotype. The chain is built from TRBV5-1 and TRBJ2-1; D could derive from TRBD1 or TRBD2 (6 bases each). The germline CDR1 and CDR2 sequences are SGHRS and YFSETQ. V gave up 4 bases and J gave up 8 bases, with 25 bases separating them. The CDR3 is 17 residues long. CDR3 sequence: CASSLSPGPGRGDEQFF. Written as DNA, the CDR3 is TGCGCCAGCAGCCTGAGCCCGGGGCCGGGAAGGGGGGATGAGCAGTTCTTC.

The CDR3 sequence: CASRARTANTGELFF. CDR3 nucleotide sequence: TGTGCCAGCAGGGCCAGGACAGCGAACACCGGGGAGCTGTTTTTT. This sequence joins TRBV7-9 and TRBJ2-2, with D maybe TRBD1 (6 bases). The CDR3 totals 15 residues. Trimming left V 6 bases short and J 0 bases short, with 11 bases between. The germline gives CDR1 SEHNR, CDR2 FQNEAQ (reference sequence).

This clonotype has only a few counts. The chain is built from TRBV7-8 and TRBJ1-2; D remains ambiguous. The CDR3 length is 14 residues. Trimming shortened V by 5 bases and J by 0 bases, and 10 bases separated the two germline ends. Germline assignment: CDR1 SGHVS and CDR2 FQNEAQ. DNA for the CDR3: TGTGCCAGCAGCGAGCTTCTCCCTAACTATGGCTACACCTTC. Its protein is CASSELLPNYGYTF.